This passage covers 12 T cell receptor beta chains from one sample sequenced in a study of T cells in Graves' hyperthyroidism and ophthalmopathy. Regions amplified from RNA transcripts were the TCR beta CDR3 regions. A first-round RT-PCR of the TCR CDR3 used the HTBI primer set. One entry per CDR3 protein, called by TCRdb with MiXCR from the multiplex PCR reads. This repertoire shows about 560,000 distinct CDR3 sequences, 16% found once; its top ten account for around 18%. Specimen: blood. Source of these receptors: a young woman with Graves' hyperthyroidism.

This chain links TRBV7-9 with TRBJ1-1; D call uncertain. CDR1 and CDR2 from the germline V gene are SEHNR and FQNEAQ (reference sequence). The V end lost 1 base, the J end lost 3 bases, and 9 bases lay between the germline ends. CDR3 size: 14 residues. In DNA form, the CDR3 reads TGTGCCAGCAGCTTAGACGGGAGGTACACTGAAGCTTTCTTT. Protein: CASSLDGRYTEAFF.

Of note for this clonotype: Mismatch with germline at one junction end may stem from a read error. V gene TRBV6-6 combines with J gene TRBJ2-1; D may be TRBD2 (6 bases). Germline lookup yields CDR1 MNHNY and CDR2 SVGAGI (reference sequence). The CDR3 has 17 amino acids. CDR3 protein: CASSYSISGVPYNERFF. Here the CDR3 DNA reads TGTGCCAGCAGTTACTCGATATCGGGGGTCCCCTACAATGAGCGGTTCTTC.

In this sample, this clonotype turned up a few times. The genes are TRBV4-1 and TRBJ1-2, with D uncertain. Germline CDR1 is MGHRA and CDR2 is YSYEKL. The CDR3 extends over 12 amino acids. V was pared by 0 bases and J by 6 bases, with 5 bases between. The CDR3 DNA follows: TGCGCCAGCAGCCAAGATTGGGATGGCTACACCTTC. Translating it yields CASSQDWDGYTF.

There are a few counts of this clonotype. The gene calls are TRBV18 and TRBJ2-6; D is uncertain. This CDR3 contains 15 residues. V lost 1 base to trimming and J lost 1 base, with 5 bases between them. Germline CDR1 KGHSH, CDR2 LQKENI. The CDR3 loop reads CASSPQISGANVLTF. CDR3 DNA: TGTGCCAGCTCACCACAGATATCTGGGGCCAACGTCCTGACTTTC.

This clonotype was counted ten times or more. The chain combines TRBV12-3 or TRBV12-4 with TRBJ1-2; D remains unclear. The CDR3 sequence is 13 residues long. Trimming cost V 6 bases and J 1 base, with 9 bases left between them. The CDR3 reads CASSGGNNYGYTF. CDR3 in DNA: TGTGCCAGCAGCGGAGGGAATAACTATGGCTACACCTTC.

Comment on this clonotype: Since a much larger clone is just one base distant, this may be a read error. J is TRBJ2-3 and V is TRBV24-1, with D possibly being TRBD2 (6 bases). Germline V CDR1 and CDR2: KGHDR, SFDVKD. Deletions cut 3 bases from V and 6 bases from J, with 18 bases between. The CDR3 extends over 16 amino acids. CDR3 sequence reads: CATSDRSSGSTDTQYF. As DNA, the CDR3 is TGTGCCACCAGTGATCGGAGTAGCGGTTCGACGGATACGCAGTATTTT.

A single count supports this clonotype. The junction departs from the called germline gene at one end, perhaps through a read error. The chain is built from TRBV5-6 and TRBJ1-1; D is perhaps TRBD1 (6 bases). The CDR3 sequence is 15 residues long. Germline CDR1 SGHDT, CDR2 YYEEEE. The CDR3 spells CASGFGGRTNTEAFF. In DNA, the CDR3 is TGTGCCAGCGGCTTTGGGGGCCGGACGAACACTGAAGCTTTCTTT.

Only a few counts were recorded for this clonotype. The chain recombines TRBV13 with TRBJ2-3; D possibly corresponds to TRBD1 (6 bases). V was trimmed by 5 bases and J by 6 bases, leaving 21 bases between them. CDR1 and CDR2 from the germline V gene are PRHDT and FYEKMQ (reference sequence). This CDR3 has 16 amino acids. CDR3 sequence (DNA): TGTGCCAGCAGCCCACAGGGATCGCTAGTATCGGATACGCAGTATTTT. Protein product: CASSPQGSLVSDTQYF.

This clonotype showed up many times. The chain couples TRBV28 to TRBJ1-2, with D possibly being TRBD1 (6 bases). CDR1 and CDR2 from the germline V gene are MDHEN and SYDVKM. The CDR3 covers 14 residues. V was trimmed by 1 base and J by 3 bases, leaving 9 bases between them. CDR3 nucleotide sequence: TGTGCCAGCAGTTTATCAGGGGCCTACTATGGCTACACCTTC. This sequence encodes CASSLSGAYYGYTF.

Comments on this clonotype: This may stem from a read error, because a much larger clone lies one nucleotide away. The chain combines TRBV6-1 with TRBJ1-5; D gene uncertain. Germline V gene data show CDR1 as MNHNS and CDR2 as SASEGT. This CDR3 comprises 16 residues. DNA for the CDR3: TGTGCCGGCAGTGAAGCGCTTACGGAAAGCAATCAGCCCCAGCATTTT. Residues: CAGSEALTESNQPQHF.

The chain carries TRBV28 and TRBJ1-2; D gene ambiguous. The germline CDR1 and CDR2 sequences are MDHEN and SYDVKM. CDR3 length equals 13 residues. Trimming removed 8 bases at V and 4 bases at J, with 14 bases between. The CDR3 DNA reads TGTGCCAGCGGCTCAAGGGCCCGCTATGGCTACACCTTC. It translates to CASGSRARYGYTF.

Regarding this clonotype: A much larger clonotype is one base distant, so this may be a read error. The chain employs TRBV5-8 and TRBJ2-7, with unresolved D. Trimming took 0 bases from V and 6 from J, leaving 16 bases between them. In germline, CDR1 is SGHTS, CDR2 YDEGEE. CDR3 size: 15 residues. CDR3 sequence: CASSLVWIGATEQYF. The CDR3, as DNA: TGTGCCAGCAGCTTGGTATGGATTGGAGCAACCGAGCAGTACTTC.